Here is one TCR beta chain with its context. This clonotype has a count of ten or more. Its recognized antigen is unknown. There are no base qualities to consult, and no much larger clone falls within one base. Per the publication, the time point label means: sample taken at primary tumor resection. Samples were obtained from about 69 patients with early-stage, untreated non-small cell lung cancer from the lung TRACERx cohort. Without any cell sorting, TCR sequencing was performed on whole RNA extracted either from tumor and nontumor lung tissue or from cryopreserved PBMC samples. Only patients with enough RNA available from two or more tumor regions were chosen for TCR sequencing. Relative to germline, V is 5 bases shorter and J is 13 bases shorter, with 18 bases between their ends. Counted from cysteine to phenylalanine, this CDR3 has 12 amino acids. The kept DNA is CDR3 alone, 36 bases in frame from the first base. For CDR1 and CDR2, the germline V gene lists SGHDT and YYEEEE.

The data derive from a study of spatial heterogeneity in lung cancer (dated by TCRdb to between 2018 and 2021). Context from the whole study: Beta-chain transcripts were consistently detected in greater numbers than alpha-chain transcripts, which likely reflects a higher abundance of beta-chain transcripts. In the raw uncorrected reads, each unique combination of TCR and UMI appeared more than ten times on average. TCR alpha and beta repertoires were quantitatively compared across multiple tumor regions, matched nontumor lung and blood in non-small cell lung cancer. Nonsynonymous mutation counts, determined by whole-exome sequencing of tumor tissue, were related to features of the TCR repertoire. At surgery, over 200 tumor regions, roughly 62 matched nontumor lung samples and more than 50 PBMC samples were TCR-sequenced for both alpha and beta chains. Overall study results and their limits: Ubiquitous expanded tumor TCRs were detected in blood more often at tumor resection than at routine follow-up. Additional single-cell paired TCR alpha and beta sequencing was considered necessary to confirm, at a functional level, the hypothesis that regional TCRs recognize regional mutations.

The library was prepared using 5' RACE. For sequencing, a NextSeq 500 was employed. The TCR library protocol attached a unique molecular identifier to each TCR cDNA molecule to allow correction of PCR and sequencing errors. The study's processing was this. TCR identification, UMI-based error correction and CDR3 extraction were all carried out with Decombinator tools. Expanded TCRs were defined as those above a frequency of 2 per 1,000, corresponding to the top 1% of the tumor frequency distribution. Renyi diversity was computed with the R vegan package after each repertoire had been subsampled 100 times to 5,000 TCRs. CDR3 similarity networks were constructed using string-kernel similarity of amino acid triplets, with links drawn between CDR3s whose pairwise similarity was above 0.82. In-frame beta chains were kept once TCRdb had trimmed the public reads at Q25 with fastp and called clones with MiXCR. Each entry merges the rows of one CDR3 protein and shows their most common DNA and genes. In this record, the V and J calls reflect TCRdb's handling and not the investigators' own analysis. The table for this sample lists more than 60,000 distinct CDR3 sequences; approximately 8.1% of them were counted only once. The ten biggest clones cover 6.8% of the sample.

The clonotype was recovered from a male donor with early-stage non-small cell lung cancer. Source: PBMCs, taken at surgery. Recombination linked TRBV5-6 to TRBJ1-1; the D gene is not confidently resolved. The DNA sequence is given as TGTGCCAGCAGTAATTCGAGGGTAAAAGATTTCTTT. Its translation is CASSNSRVKDFF.